This entry lists 30 T cell receptor beta chains sequenced from one sample in a study of cytomegalovirus exposure and HLA in healthy donors. Primers: 60 Vbeta forward and 13 Jbeta reverse. Profiled with immunoSEQ multiplex PCR; TCRdb holds only in-frame clones, not every one. The data contain about 98,000 clones, about 81% of them singletons. What was sequenced was PBMCs. These receptor sequences come from a man aged 40-49 years in good health and CMV-seronegative.

This CDR3 is CASSIVPTGLAEQFF. For the CDR3, the DNA is TGTGCCAGTAGTATAGTTCCGACAGGTTTGGCTGAGCAGTTCTTC. The gene calls are TRBV19 and TRBJ2-1; possible D gene TRBD1, 6 bases. Germline V gene lookup returns CDR1 LNHDA and CDR2 SQIVND (reference sequence). CDR3 size: 15 residues. The V and J ends lost 1 base and 9 bases respectively, with 16 bases between them.

V usage is TRBV9 and J usage is TRBJ2-3; TRBD1 matches at 10 bases. V gave up 2 bases and J gave up 2 bases; unmatched junction bases: 2. CDR1 is SGDLS and CDR2 is YYNGEE in the germline V gene. The CDR3 contains 15 residues. The CDR3 protein is CASSVGQGNTDTQYF. DNA for the CDR3: TGTGCCAGCAGCGTGGGACAGGGGAACACAGATACGCAGTATTTT.

The chain is built from TRBV15 and TRBJ2-5; perhaps TRBD2 as D (6 bases). The CDR3 length is 16 residues. The V end lost 4 bases, the J end lost 5 bases, and 20 bases lay between the germline ends. The V gene's germline CDR1 is LNHNV and CDR2 YYDKDF (reference sequence). Here the CDR3 reads CATSKHRDSHLETQYF. In DNA form, the CDR3 reads TGTGCCACCAGCAAACACCGGGACTCCCATCTGGAGACCCAGTACTTC.

The CDR3 DNA sequence: TGCGCCAGCAGTCCCGTGGTTTCCTCGAGCTCCTACAATGAGCAGTTCTTC. Its protein is CASSPVVSSSSYNEQFF. V usage is TRBV5-1 and J usage is TRBJ2-1; D not resolved. The CDR3 loop spans 17 amino acids. The V end was cut by 5 bases, the J end by 0 bases, with 18 bases between. In germline, CDR1 is SGHRS, CDR2 YFSETQ.

This chain joins TRBV29-1 and TRBJ1-1; D remains unclear. Germline loops: CDR1 SQVTM, CDR2 ANQGSEA. This CDR3 has 10 residues. V lost 7 bases to trimming and J lost 0 bases, with 3 bases between them. The CDR3 sequence is CSAMNTEAFF. The CDR3 bases are TGCAGCGCCATGAACACTGAAGCTTTCTTT.

V and J are TRBV4-1 and TRBJ1-1; the D is unclear. V lost 2 bases, J lost 0 bases, and 22 bases lay in between. The V gene's germline CDR1 is MGHRA and CDR2 YSYEKL. The CDR3 contains 19 residues. CDR3 residues: CASSQTIIYSYPLNTEAFF. The CDR3 DNA is TGCGCCAGCAGCCAAACAATCATTTACAGTTATCCCTTGAACACTGAAGCTTTCTTT.

This clone turned up a few times. The rearrangement joins TRBV28 to TRBJ2-3, with TRBD1 identical over 7 bases. This CDR3 is 15 amino acids long. V was pared by 10 bases and J by 2 bases, with 12 bases of the junction left unmatched. Germline CDR1 and CDR2: MDHEN and SYDVKM. The CDR3 bases are TGTGCCACAGCGGCAGTACAGGGGTTCACAGATACGCAGTATTTT. It is translated as CATAAVQGFTDTQYF. Variable domain in full (rest from reference TRBV28 and TRBJ2-3): DVKVTQSSRYLVKRTGEKVFLECVQDMDHENMFWYRQDPGLGLRLIYFSYDVKMKEKGDIPEGYSVSREKKERFSLILESASTNQTSMYLCATAAVQGFTDTQYFGPGTRLTVL.

This rearrangement joins TRBV27 to TRBJ2-1; 9 nucleotides match TRBD2. The CDR3 sequence is 13 residues long. Losses at the gene ends were 1 base for V and 13 bases for J; bases not matched to a gene: 5. In germline, CDR1 is MNHEY, CDR2 SMNVEV (reference sequence). The chain's CDR3 is CASSLFAGGPQFF. CDR3 DNA sequence: TGTGCCAGCAGTTTATTCGCGGGGGGGCCACAGTTCTTC.

This clone turned up a few times. The chain has TRBV19 and TRBJ1-1; 7 nucleotides align to TRBD1. The germline gives CDR1 LNHDA, CDR2 SQIVND (reference sequence). The CDR3 covers 15 residues. Losses at the gene ends were 1 base for V and 4 bases for J; bases not matched to a gene: 6. Here the CDR3 reads CASSIGDSRFTEAFF. CDR3 coding DNA: TGTGCCAGTAGTATAGGGGACAGTCGATTCACTGAAGCTTTCTTT.

The table lists this clone with a count of one. The J gene is TRBJ2-1, the V gene TRBV11-3; the D gene is possibly TRBD1 (6 bases). CDR1 is SGHNT and CDR2 is YENEEA in the germline V gene. Trimming removed 2 bases at V and 6 bases at J, with 11 bases between. The CDR3 extends over 14 amino acids. DNA for the CDR3: TGTGCCAGCAGCTTAAGTAGGGGGACCAATGAGCAGTTCTTC. Translating gives CASSLSRGTNEQFF.

In this sample, this clone turned up a few times. The CDR3 sequence: CSARDPGGYTF. The CDR3 bases are TGCAGTGCTAGGGACCCGGGGGGCTACACCTTC. The V gene is TRBV20-1, the J gene TRBJ1-2, with no clear D. The V gene's germline CDR1 is DFQATT and CDR2 SNEGSKA (reference sequence). Trimming shortened V by 3 bases and J by 8 bases, and 10 bases separated the two germline ends. CDR3 length equals 11 residues.

The chain links TRBV5-1 to TRBJ1-4; D may be TRBD1 (6 bases). The CDR3 sequence is 16 residues long. Germline CDR1 is SGHRS and CDR2 is YFSETQ. V was pared by 4 bases and J by 3 bases, with 16 bases between. CDR3 bases: TGCGCCAGCAGCCGATACACCAGGGGAGCTAATGAAAAACTGTTTTTT. Amino acids: CASSRYTRGANEKLFF.

This clone showed up just once. The chain couples TRBV7-9 to TRBJ2-5; 8 nucleotides line up with TRBD1. The trim removed 1 base at V and 1 base at J, leaving 5 bases unmatched. Germline V CDR1 and CDR2: SEHNR, FQNEAQ (reference sequence). The CDR3 runs 16 residues. The CDR3 bases are TGTGCCAGCAGCTTAGGACAGGGGATCACCCAAGAGACCCAGTACTTC. Protein sequence: CASSLGQGITQETQYF.

This chain links TRBV6-1 with TRBJ2-7, with 7 bases fitting TRBD1. Trimming at V came to 6 bases and at J to 1 base, leaving 3 bases not matched to a gene. The germline V gene encodes CDR1 MNHNS and CDR2 SASEGT. CDR3 length equals 13 residues. The CDR3: CASRPQGSYEQYF. In DNA form, the CDR3 reads TGTGCCAGCAGACCACAGGGGTCCTACGAGCAGTACTTC.

The V call is TRBV6-5, the J call TRBJ2-2; D not resolved. The germline V gene encodes CDR1 MNHEY and CDR2 SVGAGI. There are 14 residues in the CDR3. Trimming left V 6 bases short and J 0 bases short, with 8 bases between. The CDR3 DNA follows: TGTGCCAGCAGAAGAGATACGAACACCGGGGAGCTGTTTTTT. Residues: CASRRDTNTGELFF.

The chain has TRBV2 and TRBJ1-4; no firm D call. This CDR3 spans 16 amino acids. The V end was cut by 0 bases, the J end by 2 bases, with 10 bases between. From germline, CDR1 is SNHLY and CDR2 FYNNEI. The CDR3 DNA reads TGTGCCAGCAGTGAAGCAGGCGGGGTCACTAATGAAAAACTGTTTTTT. This translates into CASSEAGGVTNEKLFF.

This clone was seen once. J is TRBJ2-1 and V is TRBV27; D possibly corresponds to TRBD1 (5 bases). The CDR3 length is 13 residues. V gave up 6 bases and J gave up 4 bases, with 10 bases separating them. The germline V gene encodes CDR1 MNHEY and CDR2 SMNVEV (reference sequence). CDR3 coding DNA: TGTGCCAGCAGGACAGACCTTTACAATGAGCAGTTCTTC. It specifies CASRTDLYNEQFF.

V and J are TRBV25-1 and TRBJ2-7, with D perhaps TRBD1 (6 bases). The CDR3 covers 14 residues. Germline assignment: CDR1 MGHDK and CDR2 SYGVNS. V gave up 5 bases and J gave up 5 bases, with 16 bases separating them. This CDR3 is CASSRDKRQHEQYF. CDR3 DNA: TGTGCCAGCAGTCGGGACAAGCGTCAGCACGAGCAGTACTTC.

The chain joins TRBV11-2 to TRBJ1-3, with no clear D. This CDR3 contains 14 residues. The V gene's germline CDR1 is SGHAT and CDR2 FQNNGV. The ends were cut back, 4 bases at V and 4 bases at J, with 11 bases in the middle. CDR3 region: CASSSPQPGNTIYF. The CDR3 DNA follows: TGTGCCAGCAGCTCCCCACAGCCCGGAAACACCATATATTTT.

The V call is TRBV28, the J call TRBJ2-7, with D possibly TRBD1 on 5 matching bases. This CDR3 region has 14 residues. V was cut by 1 base and J by 4 bases, with 11 bases left in between. Germline V gene data show CDR1 as MDHEN and CDR2 as SYDVKM. The CDR3 loop reads CASSLSGYSYEQYF. In DNA, the CDR3 is TGTGCCAGCAGTTTATCAGGGTACAGTTACGAGCAGTACTTC.

This chain links TRBV5-4 with TRBJ2-7, with D possibly TRBD1 on 7 matching bases. Germline V CDR1 and CDR2: SGHNT, YYREEE (reference sequence). V was clipped by 4 bases and J by 4 bases, with 18 bases between them. The CDR3 is 15 residues long. The DNA for the CDR3 is TGTGCCAGCAGCGCCGACAGGGAGGTGACGTACGAGCAGTACTTC. This encodes CASSADREVTYEQYF.

The rearrangement joins TRBV7-9 to TRBJ2-7; D is possibly TRBD2 (7 bases). V was pared by 2 bases and J by 0 bases, with 14 bases between. This CDR3 has 16 residues. Germline assignment: CDR1 SEHNR and CDR2 FQNEAQ (reference sequence). CDR3 region: CASSLPGGEHSYEQYF. CDR3 coding DNA: TGTGCCAGCAGCTTACCGGGGGGCGAACACTCCTACGAGCAGTACTTC.

This chain uses TRBV5-4 with TRBJ1-1; TRBD1 matches at 9 bases. From germline, CDR1 is SGHNT and CDR2 YYREEE (reference sequence). J lost 5 bases, V lost 4 bases, and 3 bases had no gene match. This CDR3 comprises 13 residues. This CDR3 reads CASSKDRGTEAFF. CDR3 DNA: TGTGCCAGCAGCAAGGACAGGGGAACTGAAGCTTTCTTT.

The chain employs TRBV7-2 and TRBJ1-2; D is perhaps TRBD1 (6 bases). This CDR3 has 14 amino acids. Germline values: CDR1 SGHTA, CDR2 FQGNSA. V was trimmed by 5 bases and J by 5 bases, leaving 15 bases between them. The CDR3 sequence: CASSRQEAIYGYTF. The DNA of the CDR3 is TGTGCCAGCAGCCGACAGGAGGCAATTTATGGCTACACCTTC.

The chain employs TRBV5-1 and TRBJ2-7, with 7 nucleotides matching TRBD1. The CDR3 is 14 amino acids. The germline V gene encodes CDR1 SGHRS and CDR2 YFSETQ. Losses at the gene ends were 3 bases for V and 1 base for J; bases not matched to a gene: 4. In DNA form, the CDR3 reads TGCGCCAGCAGCTCCGGGACAGCTTCCTACGAGCAGTACTTC. Its protein is CASSSGTASYEQYF.

J is TRBJ1-2 and V is TRBV19, with 7 nucleotides matching TRBD1. The CDR3 has 14 amino acids. The germline V gene has CDR1 LNHDA and CDR2 SQIVND (reference sequence). Trimming at V came to 7 bases and at J to 4 bases, leaving 9 bases not matched to a gene. CDR3 bases: TGTGCCAGTAAGCCCGGACAGGAGCCCTATGGCTACACCTTC. It is translated as CASKPGQEPYGYTF. The entire variable domain, with the rest obtained from reference TRBV19 and TRBJ1-2, is as follows: DGGITQSPKYLFRKEGQNVTLSCEQNLNHDAMYWYRQDPGQGLRLIYYSQIVNDFQKGDIAEGYSVSREKKESFPLTVTSAQKNPTAFYLCASKPGQEPYGYTFGSGTRLTVV.

In this sample, this clone turned up a few times. V gene TRBV25-1 combines with J gene TRBJ2-3; D is unclear. The germline V gene has CDR1 MGHDK and CDR2 SYGVNS. The CDR3 spans 11 residues. Between the trimmed V and J ends, which lost 5 bases and 6 bases, there was a span of 6 bases. CDR3 protein: CASSRLDTQYF. The CDR3 DNA reads as TGTGCCAGCAGTCGACTCGATACGCAGTATTTT.

The rearrangement uses TRBV4-1 and TRBJ2-7; 13 nucleotides match TRBD2. Germline CDR1 MGHRA, CDR2 YSYEKL. Unmatched junction bases numbered 7, after V lost 1 base and J lost 4 bases. The CDR3 covers 17 residues. CDR3 sequence: CASSQGALTSGGYEQYF. As DNA, the CDR3 is TGCGCCAGCAGCCAAGGGGCCCTGACTAGCGGGGGGTACGAGCAGTACTTC.

The V gene is TRBV11-2, the J gene TRBJ2-7; 7 bases are a match to TRBD1. This CDR3 spans 14 amino acids. With V trimmed by 6 bases and J by 4 bases, 9 bases remained unmatched. Germline V gene sequence: CDR1 SGHAT, CDR2 FQNNGV. CDR3 loop: CASRSFDREYEQYF. The CDR3 DNA is TGTGCCAGCAGAAGTTTCGACAGGGAGTACGAGCAGTACTTC.

A few counts support this clone. V gene TRBV11-2 combines with J gene TRBJ2-1; perhaps TRBD2 as D (7 bases). Germline V gives CDR1 SGHAT, CDR2 FQNNGV. The CDR3 is 14 amino acids. Trimming left V 1 base short and J 7 bases short, with 11 bases between. The CDR3 protein is CASSLAGGLNEQFF. The CDR3 bases are TGTGCCAGCAGCTTAGCGGGGGGCTTGAATGAGCAGTTCTTC. The full variable domain, with the rest looked up from reference TRBV11-2 and TRBJ2-1, is EAGVAQSPRYKIIEKRQSVAFWCNPISGHATLYWYQQILGQGPKLLIQFQNNGVVDDSQLPKDRFSAERLKGVDSTLKIQPAKLEDSAVYLCASSLAGGLNEQFFGPGTRLTVL.